These 9 T cell receptor beta chains share one sample of origin, sequenced in a study of shared clonotypes between healthy human individuals. Data came from immunoSEQ multiplex PCR; TCRdb stores just in-frame clones and leaves some out. The sample has over a million clones, approximately 78% seen once; the top ten hold 0.4% to 0.55%. The sample consisted of memory CD4+ T cells from PBMCs. This sample's subset: CD45RA-negative fraction. Every receptor here comes from a man aged 18 to 29 in good health. Some clones in this sample may be carry-over from other donors' samples.

This clone was seen only a few times. The rearrangement uses TRBV18 and TRBJ2-5; D gene unclear. The germline V and J ends were trimmed by 5 bases and 5 bases, with 12 bases remaining between them. The CDR3 consists of 13 residues. In germline, CDR1 is KGHSH, CDR2 LQKENI. CDR3 amino acids: CASSVGSLETQYF. CDR3 coding DNA: TGTGCCAGCTCAGTAGGGTCCTTGGAGACCCAGTACTTC.

Details on this clone: Other nucleotide sequences in the sample specify the same CDR3. The V and J genes are TRBV28 and TRBJ2-1; TRBD2 matches 7 bases. Germline CDR1 reads MDHEN; CDR2 reads SYDVKM. The CDR3 has 12 residues. Trimming removed 6 bases from V and 7 bases from J; junction bases left unmatched: 3. Here the CDR3 reads CASSLLANEQFF. The CDR3, as DNA: TGTGCCAGCAGCCTACTAGCGAATGAGCAGTTCTTC.

This clone has only one observation. V and J are TRBV4-1 and TRBJ1-4; possible D gene TRBD1, 5 bases. This CDR3 comprises 17 residues. V lost 3 bases and J lost 3, with 17 bases in between. The germline CDR1 and CDR2 sequences are MGHRA and YSYEKL. The CDR3 nucleotides are TGCGCCAGCAGCCAGGAACCAGGACATCAGCCTAATGAAAAACTGTTTTTT. This translates into CASSQEPGHQPNEKLFF.

The V gene is TRBV6-1, the J gene TRBJ2-7, with unresolved D. The V gene's germline CDR1 is MNHNS and CDR2 SASEGT. Trimming took off 4 bases at V and 0 bases at J, with 7 bases between the two ends. The CDR3 extends over 13 amino acids. CDR3 in amino acids: CASSVTNSYEQYF. CDR3 DNA: TGTGCCAGCAGTGTCACCAACTCCTACGAGCAGTACTTC.

This sequence joins TRBV11-3 and TRBJ2-7, with 7 nucleotides matching TRBD2. The CDR3 runs 15 residues. Germline V CDR1 and CDR2: SGHNT, YENEEA. V lost 5 bases, J lost 6 bases, and 13 bases stayed unmatched. CDR3 bases: TGTGCCAGCAGCCCTCGTTGGGCGGGAGTCTCCGAGCAGTACTTC. Its protein product is CASSPRWAGVSEQYF.

The chain has TRBV5-1 and TRBJ1-5; D might be TRBD1 (6 bases). Trimming took 3 bases from V and 6 from J, leaving 13 bases between them. Germline V gives CDR1 SGHRS, CDR2 YFSETQ. The CDR3 covers 14 residues. CDR3 nucleotide sequence: TGCGCCAGCAGCTCTGGGGGCCAGAGTCAGCCCCAGCATTTT. Amino acid sequence: CASSSGGQSQPQHF.

The V gene is TRBV28, the J gene TRBJ1-5, with 7 bases fitting TRBD1. The CDR3 contains 14 residues. The germline gives CDR1 MDHEN, CDR2 SYDVKM. Trimming took 2 bases from V and 5 from J; bases not matched to a gene: 3. The CDR3 DNA follows: TGTGCCAGCAGTTTACAGGGGGGCGATCAGCCCCAGCATTTT. It translates to CASSLQGGDQPQHF.

The chain recombines TRBV29-1 with TRBJ2-3, with TRBD2 identical over 7 bases. Germline V CDR1 and CDR2: SQVTM, ANQGSEA. The CDR3 loop spans 16 amino acids. The V gene end was trimmed by 6 bases and the J gene end by 2 bases; junction bases not matched to a gene: 14. The CDR3 sequence is CSVGRDLAAATDTQYF. In DNA form, the CDR3 reads TGCAGCGTCGGCCGGGATCTAGCGGCCGCCACAGATACGCAGTATTTT.

This clone was seen only a few times. The V and J genes are TRBV18 and TRBJ2-2; D remains ambiguous. Germline V gene data show CDR1 as KGHSH and CDR2 as LQKENI. This CDR3 region has 13 residues. The V gene lost 4 bases and the J gene lost 8 bases, with 11 bases spanning the gap. DNA of the CDR3: TGTGCCAGCTCACAGGCTTCTCGAGGGGAGCTGTTTTTT. Residues: CASSQASRGELFF.